This record covers a single T cell receptor (beta chain). Its antigen remains unknown. The data derive from a study of T cells expressing NK-cell markers. TCRdb reprocessed the 5' RACE reads, keeping one entry per CDR3 protein, no DNA. Seen in this sample are approximately 460,000 distinct CDR3 sequences; the ten most common clones hold more than 7%. Notes on the study in general: The HCMV specificity of the expanded NKG2C+ T cell clones stayed unresolved.

The specimen was blood T cells: a sorted CD56 or NKG2C T cell subset, CD4+ or CD8+ T cells, or bulk PBMC T cells (not recorded which). The receptor's source is a woman aged 18 to 75 in good health.

CDR3 residues: CASSESLGMEAFF. The V call is TRBV10-1, the J call TRBJ1-1. CDR3 size: 13 residues. Germline V lookup: CDR1 WNHNN, CDR2 SYGVQD (reference sequence).